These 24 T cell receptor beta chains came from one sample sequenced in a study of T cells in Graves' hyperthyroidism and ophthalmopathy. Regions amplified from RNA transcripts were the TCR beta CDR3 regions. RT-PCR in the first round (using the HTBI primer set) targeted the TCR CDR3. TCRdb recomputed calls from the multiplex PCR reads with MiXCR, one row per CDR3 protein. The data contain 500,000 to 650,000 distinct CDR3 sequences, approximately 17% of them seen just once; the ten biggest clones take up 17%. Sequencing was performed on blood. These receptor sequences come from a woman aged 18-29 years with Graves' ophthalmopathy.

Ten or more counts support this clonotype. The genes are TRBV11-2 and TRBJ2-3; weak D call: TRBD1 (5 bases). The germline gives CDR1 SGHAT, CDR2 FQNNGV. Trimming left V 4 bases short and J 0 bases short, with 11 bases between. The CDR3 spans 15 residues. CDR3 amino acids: CASSSLTASTDTQYF. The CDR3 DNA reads TGTGCCAGCAGCTCGCTGACAGCTAGCACAGATACGCAGTATTTT.

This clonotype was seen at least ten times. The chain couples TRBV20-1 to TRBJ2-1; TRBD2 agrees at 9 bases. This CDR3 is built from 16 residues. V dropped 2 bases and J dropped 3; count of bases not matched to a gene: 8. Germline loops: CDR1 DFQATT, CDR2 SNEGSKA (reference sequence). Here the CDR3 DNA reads TGCAGTGCTAGAATTGGGGGACTAGCAGACTACAATGAGCAGTTCTTC. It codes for CSARIGGLADYNEQFF.

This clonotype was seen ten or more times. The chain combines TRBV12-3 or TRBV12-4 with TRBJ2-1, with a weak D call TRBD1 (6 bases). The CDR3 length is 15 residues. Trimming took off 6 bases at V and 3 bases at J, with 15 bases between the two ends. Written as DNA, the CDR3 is TGTGCCAGCAGCTATGACAGGCTAATCTACAATGAGCAGTTCTTC. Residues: CASSYDRLIYNEQFF.

The DNA of the CDR3 is TGTGCCAGCAGCCAAGAACCAGATACGCAGTATTTT. Encoded protein: CASSQEPDTQYF. This chain joins TRBV3-1 and TRBJ2-3; no clear D gene. With 0 bases removed from V and 4 bases from J, the gap between germline ends came to 2 bases. The CDR3 is 12 amino acids. In germline, CDR1 is LGHDT, CDR2 YNNKEL (reference sequence).

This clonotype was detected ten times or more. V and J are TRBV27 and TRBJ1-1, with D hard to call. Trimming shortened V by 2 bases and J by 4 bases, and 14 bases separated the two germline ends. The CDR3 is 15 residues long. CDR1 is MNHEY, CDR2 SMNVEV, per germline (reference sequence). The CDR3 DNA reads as TGTGCCAGCAGTTTAGTAGGACCTCAGCTCACTGAAGCTTTCTTT. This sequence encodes CASSLVGPQLTEAFF.

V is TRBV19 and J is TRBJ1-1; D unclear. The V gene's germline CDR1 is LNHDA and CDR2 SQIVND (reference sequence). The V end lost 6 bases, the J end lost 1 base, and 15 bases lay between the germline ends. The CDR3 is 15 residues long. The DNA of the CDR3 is TGTGCCAGTAGGATCCGACCGGATGAGAACACTGAAGCTTTCTTT. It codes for CASRIRPDENTEAFF.

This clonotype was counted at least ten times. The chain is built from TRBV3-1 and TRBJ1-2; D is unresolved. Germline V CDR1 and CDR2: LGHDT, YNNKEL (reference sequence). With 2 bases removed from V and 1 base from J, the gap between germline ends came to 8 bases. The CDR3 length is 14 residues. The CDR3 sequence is CASSQSLNNYGYTF. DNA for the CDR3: TGTGCCAGCAGCCAATCCCTTAATAACTATGGCTACACCTTC.

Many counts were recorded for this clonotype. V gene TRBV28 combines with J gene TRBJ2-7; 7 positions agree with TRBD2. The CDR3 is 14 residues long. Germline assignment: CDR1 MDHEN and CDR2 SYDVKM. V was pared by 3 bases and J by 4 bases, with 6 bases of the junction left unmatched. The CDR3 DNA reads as TGTGCCAGCAGTTTTGGGCAGGGAGGGTACGAGCAGTACTTC. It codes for CASSFGQGGYEQYF.

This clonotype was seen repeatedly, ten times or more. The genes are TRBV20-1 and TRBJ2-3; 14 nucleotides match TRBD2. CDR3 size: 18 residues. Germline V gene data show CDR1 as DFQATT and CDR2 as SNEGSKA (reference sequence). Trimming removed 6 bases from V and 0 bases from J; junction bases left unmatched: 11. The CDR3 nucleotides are TGCAGTGCCCAAGGAGAAGGGACTAGCGGGAGTAGCACAGATACGCAGTATTTT. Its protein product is CSAQGEGTSGSSTDTQYF.

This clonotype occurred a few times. The CDR3 region is CASSQDYGSYNEQFF. In nucleotides, the CDR3 is TGTGCCAGCAGCCAGGACTACGGCTCCTACAATGAGCAGTTCTTC. V and J are TRBV7-8 and TRBJ2-1; D might be TRBD2 (6 bases). The germline V gene encodes CDR1 SGHVS and CDR2 FQNEAQ. Trimming removed 5 bases at V and 0 bases at J, with 11 bases between. CDR3 length: 15 amino acids.

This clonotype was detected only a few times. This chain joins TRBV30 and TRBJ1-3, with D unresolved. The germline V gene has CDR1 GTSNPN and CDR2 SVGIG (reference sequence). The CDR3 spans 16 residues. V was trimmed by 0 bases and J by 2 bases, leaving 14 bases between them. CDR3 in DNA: TGTGCCTGGAGTGTCCCCTCGGGGTCGCCTGGAAACACCATATATTTT. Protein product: CAWSVPSGSPGNTIYF.

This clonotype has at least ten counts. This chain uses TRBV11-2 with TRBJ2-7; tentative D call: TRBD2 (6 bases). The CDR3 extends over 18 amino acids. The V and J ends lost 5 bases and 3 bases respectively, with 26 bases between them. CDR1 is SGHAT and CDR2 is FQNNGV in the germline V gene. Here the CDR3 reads CASSTGTWGTHSFYEQYF. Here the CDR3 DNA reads TGTGCCAGCAGCACCGGGACTTGGGGGACCCACTCCTTCTACGAGCAGTACTTC. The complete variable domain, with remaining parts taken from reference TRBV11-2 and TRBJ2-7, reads EAGVAQSPRYKIIEKRQSVAFWCNPISGHATLYWYQQILGQGPKLLIQFQNNGVVDDSQLPKDRFSAERLKGVDSTLKIQPAKLEDSAVYLCASSTGTWGTHSFYEQYFGPGTRLTVT.

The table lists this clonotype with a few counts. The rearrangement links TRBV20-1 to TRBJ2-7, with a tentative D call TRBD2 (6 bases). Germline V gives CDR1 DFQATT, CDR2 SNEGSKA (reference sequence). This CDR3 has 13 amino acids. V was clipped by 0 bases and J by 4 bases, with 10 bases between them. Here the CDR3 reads CSARDVGGYEQYF. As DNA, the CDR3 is TGCAGTGCTAGAGATGTCGGGGGATACGAGCAGTACTTC.

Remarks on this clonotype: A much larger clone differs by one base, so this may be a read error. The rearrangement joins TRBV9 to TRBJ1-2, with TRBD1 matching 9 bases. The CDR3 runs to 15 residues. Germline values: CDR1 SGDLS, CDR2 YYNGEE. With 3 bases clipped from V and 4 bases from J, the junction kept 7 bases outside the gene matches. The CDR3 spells CASSDAPTGGYGYTF. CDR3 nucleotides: TGTGCCAGCAGCGACGCCCCGACAGGGGGCTATGGCTACACCTTC.

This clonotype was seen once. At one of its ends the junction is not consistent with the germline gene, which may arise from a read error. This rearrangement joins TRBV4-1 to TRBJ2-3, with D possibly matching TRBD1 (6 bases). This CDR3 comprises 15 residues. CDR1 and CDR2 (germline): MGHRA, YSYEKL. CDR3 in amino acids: CASSPTATEGDTRYF. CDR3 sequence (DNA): TGCGCCAGCAGCCCCACCGCTACTGAGGGGGATACGCGGTATTTT.

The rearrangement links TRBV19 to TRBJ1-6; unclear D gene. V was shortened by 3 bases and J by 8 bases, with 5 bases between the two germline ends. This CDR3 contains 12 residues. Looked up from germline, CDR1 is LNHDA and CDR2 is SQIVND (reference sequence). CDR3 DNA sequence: TGTGCCAGTAGTATCGGAGATTCACCCCTCCACTTT. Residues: CASSIGDSPLHF.

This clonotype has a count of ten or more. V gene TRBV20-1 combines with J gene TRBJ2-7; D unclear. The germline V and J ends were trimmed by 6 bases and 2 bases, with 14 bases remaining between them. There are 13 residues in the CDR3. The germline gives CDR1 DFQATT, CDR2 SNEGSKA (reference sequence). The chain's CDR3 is CSADETFAYEQYF. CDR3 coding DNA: TGCAGTGCCGACGAGACATTTGCCTACGAGCAGTACTTC.

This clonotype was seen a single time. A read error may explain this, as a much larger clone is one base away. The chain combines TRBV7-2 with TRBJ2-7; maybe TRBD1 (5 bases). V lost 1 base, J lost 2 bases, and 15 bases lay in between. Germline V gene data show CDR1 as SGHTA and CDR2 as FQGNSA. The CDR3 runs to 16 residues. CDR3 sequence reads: CASSLERGGYPYEQYF. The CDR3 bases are TGTGCCAGCAGCTTAGAAAGGGGCGGATACCCCTACGAGCAGTACTTC.

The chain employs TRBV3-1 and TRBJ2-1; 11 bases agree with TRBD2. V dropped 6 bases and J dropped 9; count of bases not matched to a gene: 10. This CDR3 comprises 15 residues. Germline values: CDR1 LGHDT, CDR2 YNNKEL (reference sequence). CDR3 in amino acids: CASRGQTSGTGEQFF. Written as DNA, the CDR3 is TGTGCCAGCAGGGGACAGACTAGCGGGACGGGTGAGCAGTTCTTC.

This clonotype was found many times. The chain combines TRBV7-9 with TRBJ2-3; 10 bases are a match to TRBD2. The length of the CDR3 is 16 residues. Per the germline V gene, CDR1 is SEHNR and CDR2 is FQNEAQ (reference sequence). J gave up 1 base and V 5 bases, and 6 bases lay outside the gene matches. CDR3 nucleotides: TGTGCCAGCAGCCAGTGGACTAGCGGAGGCACAGATACGCAGTATTTT. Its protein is CASSQWTSGGTDTQYF.

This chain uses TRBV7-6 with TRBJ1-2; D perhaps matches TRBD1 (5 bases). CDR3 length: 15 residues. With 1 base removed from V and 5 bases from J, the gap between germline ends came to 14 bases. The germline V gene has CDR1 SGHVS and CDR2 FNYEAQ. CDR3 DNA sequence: TGTGCCAGCAGCTTAGGTCCGGTTCAGGGTTATGGCTACACCTTC. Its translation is CASSLGPVQGYGYTF.

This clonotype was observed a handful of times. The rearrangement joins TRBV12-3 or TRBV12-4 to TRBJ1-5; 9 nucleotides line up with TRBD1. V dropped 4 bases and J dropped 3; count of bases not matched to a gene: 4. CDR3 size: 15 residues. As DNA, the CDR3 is TGTGCCAGCAGTTCGGGACAGGGAAACAATCAGCCCCAGCATTTT. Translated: CASSSGQGNNQPQHF.

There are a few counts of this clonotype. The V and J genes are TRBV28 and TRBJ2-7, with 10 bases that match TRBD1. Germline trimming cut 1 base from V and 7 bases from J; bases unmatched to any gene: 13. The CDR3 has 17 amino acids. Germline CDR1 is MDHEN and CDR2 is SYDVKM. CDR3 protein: CASSLLTGGRGLGEQYF. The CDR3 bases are TGTGCCAGCAGTTTATTGACAGGGGGCCGCGGATTGGGGGAGCAGTACTTC.

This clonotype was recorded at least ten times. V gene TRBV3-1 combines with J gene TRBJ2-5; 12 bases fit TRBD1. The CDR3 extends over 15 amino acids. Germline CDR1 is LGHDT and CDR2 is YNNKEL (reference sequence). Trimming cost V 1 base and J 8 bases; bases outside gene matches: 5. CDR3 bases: TGTGCCAGCAGCCAAGTGTGGGGACAGGGGGCAACCCAGTACTTC. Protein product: CASSQVWGQGATQYF.